This T cell receptor (beta chain) originates from a study of blood T cell repertoires in COVID-19. Assay used: immunoSEQ multiplex PCR; TCRdb lists only in-frame clones, some missing. The table shows some 90,000 clones, with roughly nine tenths occurring only once. Germline V gives CDR1 MDHEN, CDR2 SYDVKM. The CDR3 covers 14 residues. V lost 2 bases, J lost 6 bases, and 13 bases lay in between. Those enrolled in Seattle joined during active infection and were followed longitudinally afterward. This clonotype was sampled from a man aged 50 to 60 with COVID-19, enrolled during active disease. Source material: peripheral blood. The chain recombines TRBV28 with TRBJ1-1, with D perhaps matching TRBD1 (6 bases). This chain's CDR3 is CASSLHGTPSEAFF. In DNA, the CDR3 is TGTGCCAGCAGTTTACACGGGACACCCTCTGAAGCTTTCTTT. The variable domain in full, completed from reference TRBV28 and TRBJ1-1, reads DVKVTQSSRYLVKRTGEKVFLECVQDMDHENMFWYRQDPGLGLRLIYFSYDVKMKEKGDIPEGYSVSREKKERFSLILESASTNQTSMYLCASSLHGTPSEAFFGQGTRLTVV.